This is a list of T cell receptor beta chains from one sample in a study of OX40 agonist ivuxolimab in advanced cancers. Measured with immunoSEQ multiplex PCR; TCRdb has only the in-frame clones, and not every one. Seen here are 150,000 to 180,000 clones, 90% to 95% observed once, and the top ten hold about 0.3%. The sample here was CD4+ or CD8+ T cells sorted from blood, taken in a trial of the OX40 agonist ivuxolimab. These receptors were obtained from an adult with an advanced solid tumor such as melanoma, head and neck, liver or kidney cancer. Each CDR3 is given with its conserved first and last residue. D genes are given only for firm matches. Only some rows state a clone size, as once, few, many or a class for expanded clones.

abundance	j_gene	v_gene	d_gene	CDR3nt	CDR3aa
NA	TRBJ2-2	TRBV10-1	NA	TGCGCCAGCAGACTAGTCCCGAACACCGGGGAGCTGTTTTTT	CASRLVPNTGELFF
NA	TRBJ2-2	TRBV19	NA	TGTGCCAGCCGCCGGCAGGGAAACACCGGGGAGCTGTTTTTT	CASRRQGNTGELFF
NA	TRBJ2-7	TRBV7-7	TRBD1	TGTGCCAGCAGCTTCGAGACAGGGGGTAGTCTGGACTTC	CASSFETGGSLDF
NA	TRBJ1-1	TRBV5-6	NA	TGTGCCAGCAGCTTGGCTAAGGGGGTGTACACTGAAGCTTTCTTT	CASSLAKGVYTEAFF
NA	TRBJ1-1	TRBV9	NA	TGTGCCAGCAGCGAAAGGGAAACTGAAGCTTTCTTT	CASSERETEAFF
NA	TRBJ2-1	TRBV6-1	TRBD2	TGTGCCAGCAGTGTAAATAGCGGGAGCTCCTACAATGAGCAGTTCTTC	CASSVNSGSSYNEQFF
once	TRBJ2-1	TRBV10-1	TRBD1	TGCGCCAGCAGTAACCGACAGGGGTACAATGAGCAGTTCTTC	CASSNRQGYNEQFF
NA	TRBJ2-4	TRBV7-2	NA	TGTGCCAGCAGCTTGAGACTTGGGGTTGGTGTGGTGGCCAAAAACATTCAGTACTTC	CASSLRLGVGVVAKNIQYF
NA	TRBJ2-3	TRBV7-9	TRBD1	TGTGCCAAACAGGGGGCGGCCACAGATACGCAGTATTTT	CAKQGAATDTQYF
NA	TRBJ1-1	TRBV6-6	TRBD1	TGTGCCAGCAGTTACCCCCCAGGGGGCGGAACTGAAGCTTTCTTT	CASSYPPGGGTEAFF
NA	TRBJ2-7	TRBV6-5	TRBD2	TGTGCCAGCAGTTCGGCGCGTCCGGGAGGGACCTACGAGCAGTACTTC	CASSSARPGGTYEQYF
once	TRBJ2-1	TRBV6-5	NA	TGTGCCAGCAGTTACCAGGGGATGGGCTCCTACAATGAGCAGTTCTTC	CASSYQGMGSYNEQFF
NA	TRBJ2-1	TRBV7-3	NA	TGTGCCAGCAGCTTACTCGGGGGCTATGAGCAGTTCTTC	CASSLLGGYEQFF
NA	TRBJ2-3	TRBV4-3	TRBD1	TGCGCCAGCAGCCCGACAGGGGATACGCAGTATTTT	CASSPTGDTQYF
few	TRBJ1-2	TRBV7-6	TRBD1	TGTGCCAGCAGCCGGGACAGCAACTATGGCTACACCTTC	CASSRDSNYGYTF
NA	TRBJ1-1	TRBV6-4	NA	TGTGCCAGCAGGGGACCCGGGGTGAACACTGAAGCTTTCTTT	CASRGPGVNTEAFF
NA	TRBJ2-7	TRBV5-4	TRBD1	TGTGCCAGCAGCTTCCGGGACAGGGGGCTGTACGAGCAGTACTTC	CASSFRDRGLYEQYF
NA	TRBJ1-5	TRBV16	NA	TGTGCCAGCAGCCTCAGGGTCGTTCCGGGTCCCCAGCATTTT	CASSLRVVPGPQHF
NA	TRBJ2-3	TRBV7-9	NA	TGTGCCAGCAGCCGGGTGGAAAGCACAGATACGCAGTATTTT	CASSRVESTDTQYF
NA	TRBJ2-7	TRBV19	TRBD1	TGTGCCAGTAGGGACCCGGGACAGGGGCCTTACGAGCAGTACTTC	CASRDPGQGPYEQYF
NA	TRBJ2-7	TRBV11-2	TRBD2	TGTGCCAGCAGCTTAGGACTAGCGGGGAACTACGAGCAGTACTTC	CASSLGLAGNYEQYF
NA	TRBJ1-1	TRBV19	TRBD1	TGTGCCAGTAGTGCCGGGACAGGAGGGAACACTGAAGCTTTCTTT	CASSAGTGGNTEAFF
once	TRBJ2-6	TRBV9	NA	TGTGCCAGCAGCCCGACTGCTGGGACCGGAGCTGGGGCCAACGTCCTGACTTTC	CASSPTAGTGAGANVLTF
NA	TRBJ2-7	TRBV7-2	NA	TGTGCCAGCAGCTTACAATTAATAGTTCGGGGCCACGAGCAGTACTTC	CASSLQLIVRGHEQYF
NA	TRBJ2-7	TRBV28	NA	TGTGCCAGCACAACAGGGCGATACGAGCAGTACTTC	CASTTGRYEQYF
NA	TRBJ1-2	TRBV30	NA	TGTGCCTGGAGGGAGGGCGAGAACTATGGCTACACCTTC	CAWREGENYGYTF
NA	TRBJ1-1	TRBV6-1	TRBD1	TGTGCCAGCAGTATTGTAGGGACAGGGGGTGAAGCTTTCTTT	CASSIVGTGGEAFF
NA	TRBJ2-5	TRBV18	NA	TGTGCCAGCTCACCACAGGCAGTAAACCAAGAGACCCAGTACTTC	CASSPQAVNQETQYF
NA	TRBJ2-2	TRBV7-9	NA	TGTGCCAGCACCTTCATAGCCACGACCGGGGAGCTGTTTTTT	CASTFIATTGELFF
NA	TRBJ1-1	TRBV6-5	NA	TGTGCCAGCAGTTACTCGGGGGGGCCCCTGAACACTGAAGCTTTCTTT	CASSYSGGPLNTEAFF
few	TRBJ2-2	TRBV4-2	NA	TGTGCCAGCAGCCCAACGAACACCGGGGAGCTGTTTTTT	CASSPTNTGELFF
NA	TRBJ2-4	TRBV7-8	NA	TGTGCCAGCAGCTTAGGCGGGGGACAGGTGAACATTCAGTACTTC	CASSLGGGQVNIQYF
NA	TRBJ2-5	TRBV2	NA	TGTGCCAGCAGTGAATCGGAACCAGTTCGGGAGACCCAGTACTTC	CASSESEPVRETQYF
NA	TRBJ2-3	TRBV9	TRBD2	TGTGCCAGCAGCCTATGGGTGGGGGGGAGAGGAGATACGCAGTATTTT	CASSLWVGGRGDTQYF
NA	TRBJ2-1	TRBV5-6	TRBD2	TGTGCCAGCAGCATTAATAGCGGGGCCTTCTACAATGAGCAGTTCTTC	CASSINSGAFYNEQFF
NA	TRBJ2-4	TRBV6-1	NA	TGTGCCAGCAGTGAAAGGATGGAGGGGGGTAGTGGAAACATTCAGTACTTC	CASSERMEGGSGNIQYF
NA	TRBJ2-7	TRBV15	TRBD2	TGTGCCCCAATTAGCGGGGGCTACGAGCAGTACTTC	CAPISGGYEQYF
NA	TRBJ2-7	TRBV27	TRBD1	TGTGCCAGCAGTTTATCGTTCCGACAGGGGAGGATCTACGAGCAGTACTTC	CASSLSFRQGRIYEQYF
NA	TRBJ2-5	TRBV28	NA	TGTGCCAGCAGCATAACCGGGACCTCTCTACGAGGGACCCAGTACTTC	CASSITGTSLRGTQYF
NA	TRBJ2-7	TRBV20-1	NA	TGCAGTGCGGATAGATTCGGGCAGTACTTC	CSADRFGQYF
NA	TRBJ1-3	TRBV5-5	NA	TGTGCCAGCAGCTTGGCCCGGACACGTGGAAACACCATATATTTT	CASSLARTRGNTIYF
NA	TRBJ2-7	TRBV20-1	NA	TGCAGTGCTAGGGATAGTTACGAGCAGTACTTC	CSARDSYEQYF
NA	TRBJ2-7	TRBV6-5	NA	TGTGCCAGCACCCACGGGCCTGGGGGCTACGAGCAGTACTTC	CASTHGPGGYEQYF
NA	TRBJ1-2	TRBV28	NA	TGTGCCAGCAGTTTTCCCCTCGGATCGAACTATGGCTACACCTTC	CASSFPLGSNYGYTF
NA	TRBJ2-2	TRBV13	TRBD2	TGTGCCAGCAGCCCACGAACCGGGACTAGCGGGGGGCTCACCGGGGAGCTGTTTTTT	CASSPRTGTSGGLTGELFF
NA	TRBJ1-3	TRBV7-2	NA	TGTGCCAGCAGCTTAGTGGTGGCGCTCGACTCTGGAAACACCATATATTTT	CASSLVVALDSGNTIYF
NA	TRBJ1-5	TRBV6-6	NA	TGTGCCAGCAGCTCGACAGAGAATCAGCCCCAGCATTTT	CASSSTENQPQHF
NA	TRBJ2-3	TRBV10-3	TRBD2	TGTGCCATCTCCCAGACTAGCGGGCGCGCTGGGGATACGCAGTATTTT	CAISQTSGRAGDTQYF
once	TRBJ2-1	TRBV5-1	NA	TGCGCCAGCAGCCCTGAGGGGGGGCCCTACAATGAGCAGTTCTTC	CASSPEGGPYNEQFF
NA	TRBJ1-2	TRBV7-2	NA	TGTGCCAGCAGCCATAACGGGAGGGGGGTCTATGGCTACACCTTC	CASSHNGRGVYGYTF
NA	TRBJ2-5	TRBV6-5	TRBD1	TGTGCCAGCAGTTGGGCTACTGGACAGGGCTGGGAGACCCAGTACTTC	CASSWATGQGWETQYF
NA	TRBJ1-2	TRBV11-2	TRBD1	TGTGCCAGCAGCTTAACGACAGGGGAGTATGGCTACACCTTC	CASSLTTGEYGYTF
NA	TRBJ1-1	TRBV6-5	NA	TGTGCCAGCAGTTACTCGATCCCCGGGGGTAGCACTGAAGCTTTCTTT	CASSYSIPGGSTEAFF
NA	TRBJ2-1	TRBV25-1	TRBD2	TGTGCCAGCAGTGGCCCTAGCGGATACTACAATGAGCAGTTCTTC	CASSGPSGYYNEQFF
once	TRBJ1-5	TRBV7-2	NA	TGTGCCAGCAGCTTAAGGGGGTTCCAGCCCCAGCATTTT	CASSLRGFQPQHF
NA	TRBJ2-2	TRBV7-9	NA	TGTGCCAGCAGCGCCTTTAGCCCCGGGGAGCTGTTTTTT	CASSAFSPGELFF
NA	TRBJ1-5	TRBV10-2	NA	TGCGCCAGCAACGCAGGGCTCAATCAGCCCCAGCATTTT	CASNAGLNQPQHF
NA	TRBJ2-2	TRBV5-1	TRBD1	TGCGCCAGCACCCGGGACAGGGGTCCCGGGGAGCTGTTTTTT	CASTRDRGPGELFF
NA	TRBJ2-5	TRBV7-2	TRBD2	TGTGCCAGCAGCCCCCTAGCGGTTATGGAGGGGTCCCAGTACTTC	CASSPLAVMEGSQYF